Presented here are 9 T cell receptor beta chains from one specimen sequenced in a study of early T cells in non-severe SARS-CoV-2 infection. TCRdb recomputed calls from the 5' RACE reads with MiXCR, one row per CDR3 protein. The table lists roughly 81,000 distinct CDR3 sequences, about 6.5% of them singletons. The sample was whole blood. Receptor source: an adult who was a healthcare worker with PCR-confirmed SARS-CoV-2 infection or an uninfected control (not recorded which).

This clonotype came up many times. The chain joins TRBV10-3 to TRBJ1-1, with TRBD1 identical over 7 bases. CDR3 length: 14 amino acids. V lost 6 bases, J lost 1 base, and 5 bases stayed unmatched. Looked up from germline, CDR1 is ENHRY and CDR2 is SYGVKD. The CDR3 loop reads CAISPDRTNTEAFF. CDR3 DNA: TGTGCCATCAGCCCGGACAGGACGAACACTGAAGCTTTCTTT.

The V and J genes are TRBV11-2 and TRBJ1-6; D uncertain. Germline CDR1 and CDR2: SGHAT and FQNNGV. V dropped 2 bases and J dropped 8 bases, with 10 bases sitting between them. The CDR3 loop spans 14 amino acids. The CDR3 spells CASSLLLGHSPLHF. The CDR3 DNA follows: TGTGCCAGCAGCTTACTCTTAGGGCATTCACCCCTCCACTTT.

This clonotype has ten or more counts. This chain joins TRBV11-2 and TRBJ2-7; D is possibly TRBD2 (5 bases). With 4 bases removed from V and 2 bases from J, the gap between germline ends came to 15 bases. CDR1 and CDR2 (germline): SGHAT, FQNNGV. CDR3 length: 15 residues. The CDR3 sequence is CASSSLGDNPYEQYF. In DNA, the CDR3 is TGTGCCAGCAGCTCACTGGGAGACAATCCCTACGAGCAGTACTTC.

This clonotype was recorded at least ten times. One end of the junction does not line up with germline, which may come from a read error. The chain links TRBV9 to TRBJ2-3; 11 bases fit TRBD2. The CDR3 is made up of 15 amino acids. Germline assignment: CDR1 SGDLS and CDR2 YYNGEE. The CDR3 spells CASTVAGGSTDTQYF. DNA for the CDR3: TGTGCCAGCACCGTAGCGGGGGGGAGCACAGATACGCAGTATTTT.

This clonotype was picked up a small number of times. The rearrangement links TRBV6-4 to TRBJ1-1; TRBD1 agrees at 7 bases. There are 14 residues in the CDR3. Germline V gene lookup returns CDR1 MRHNA and CDR2 SNTAGT. The V segment lost 7 bases and the J segment 0 bases; nucleotides outside the gene matches: 5. The CDR3: CASKRTGLNTEAFF. Here the CDR3 DNA reads TGTGCCAGCAAACGGACAGGCCTGAACACTGAAGCTTTCTTT.

This clonotype turned up a few times. The chain is built from TRBV12-5 and TRBJ2-3, with a tentative D call TRBD1 (5 bases). The CDR3 extends over 12 amino acids. V gave up 6 bases and J gave up 8 bases, with 12 bases separating them. Germline CDR1 and CDR2: LGHNT and FRNRAP. This chain's CDR3 is CASGGRHGTQYF. Here the CDR3 DNA reads TGTGCTAGTGGGGGGCGCCACGGTACGCAGTATTTT.

This clonotype has only a few counts. The chain carries TRBV6-4 and TRBJ2-3; TRBD2 matches at 8 bases. The CDR3 is made up of 15 amino acids. After removal of 2 bases from V and 4 bases from J, the junction contained 5 bases not matched to a gene. Germline V lookup: CDR1 MRHNA, CDR2 SNTAGT. CDR3 sequence: CASSDDGGAADTQYF. The CDR3 DNA reads as TGTGCCAGCAGTGACGACGGGGGGGCGGCAGATACGCAGTATTTT.

The rearrangement joins TRBV30 to TRBJ1-2; D ambiguous. This CDR3 contains 13 residues. The V and J ends lost 7 bases and 0 bases respectively, with 12 bases between them. Germline V gives CDR1 GTSNPN, CDR2 SVGIG (reference sequence). CDR3 loop: CASEDGPNYGYTF. CDR3 sequence (DNA): TGTGCCTCTGAGGACGGACCTAACTATGGCTACACCTTC.

This clonotype was found a few times. The rearrangement joins TRBV6-1 to TRBJ2-5; 14 nucleotides align to TRBD2. The CDR3 contains 20 residues. Trimming took 4 bases from V and 0 from J; bases not matched to a gene: 13. In germline, CDR1 is MNHNS, CDR2 SASEGT. The DNA of the CDR3 is TGTGCCAGCAGTGTGGCAGGGACTAGCGGGGGTGGTACCTACCAAGAGACCCAGTACTTC. Amino acids: CASSVAGTSGGGTYQETQYF.